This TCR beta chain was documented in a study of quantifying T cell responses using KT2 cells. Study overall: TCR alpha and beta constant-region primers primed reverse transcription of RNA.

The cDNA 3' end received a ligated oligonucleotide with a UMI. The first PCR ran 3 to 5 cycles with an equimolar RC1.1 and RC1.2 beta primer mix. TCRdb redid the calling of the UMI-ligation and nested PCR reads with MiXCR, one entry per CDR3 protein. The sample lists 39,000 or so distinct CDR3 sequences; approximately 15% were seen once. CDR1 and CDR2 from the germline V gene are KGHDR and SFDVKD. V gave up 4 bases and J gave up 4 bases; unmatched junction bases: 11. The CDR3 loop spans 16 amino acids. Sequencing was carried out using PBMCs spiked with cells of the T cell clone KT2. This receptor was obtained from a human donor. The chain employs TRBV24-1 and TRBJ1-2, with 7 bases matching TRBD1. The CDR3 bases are TGTGCCACCAGTGACACAGGGGACCAAACTCTCTATGGCTACACCTTC. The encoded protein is CATSDTGDQTLYGYTF.